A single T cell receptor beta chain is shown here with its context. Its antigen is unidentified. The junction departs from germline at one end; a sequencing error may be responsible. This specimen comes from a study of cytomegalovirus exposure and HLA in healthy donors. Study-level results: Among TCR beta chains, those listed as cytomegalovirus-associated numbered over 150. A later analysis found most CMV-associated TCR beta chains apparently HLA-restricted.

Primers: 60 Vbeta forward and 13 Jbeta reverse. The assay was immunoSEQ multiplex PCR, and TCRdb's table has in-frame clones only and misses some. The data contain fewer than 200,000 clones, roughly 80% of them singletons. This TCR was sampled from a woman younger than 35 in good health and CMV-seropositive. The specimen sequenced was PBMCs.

As DNA, the CDR3 is TGTGCCAGTAGTCAGACATCAGGGGGCCCCGGGTATTTT. Its translation is CASSQTSGGPGYF. The V call is TRBV19, the J call TRBJ1-5, with 8 bases identical to TRBD1. Looked up from germline, CDR1 is LNHDA and CDR2 is SQIVND (reference sequence). The CDR3 contains 13 residues.